A single sample is the source of the 2 T cell receptor beta chains below, sequenced in a study of OX40 agonist ivuxolimab in advanced cancers. Assay: immunoSEQ multiplex PCR; the TCRdb copy retains only in-frame clones and omits some. The data contain just over 90,000 clones, 85% to 95% of them singletons. Specimen: CD4+ or CD8+ T cells sorted from blood, collected in a trial of the OX40 agonist ivuxolimab. Every receptor here comes from an adult with an advanced solid tumor such as melanoma, head and neck, liver or kidney cancer.

This chain joins TRBV7-6 and TRBJ2-7; TRBD1 is a possible D gene (5 bases). Looked up from germline, CDR1 is SGHVS and CDR2 is FNYEAQ. The CDR3 length is 13 residues. Trimming took off 4 bases at V and 0 bases at J, with 7 bases between the two ends. CDR3 in DNA: TGTGCCAGCAGCTCGACAGCCTCCTACGAGCAGTACTTC. Its translation: CASSSTASYEQYF.

The chain joins TRBV6-1 to TRBJ1-3; D possibly corresponds to TRBD1 (6 bases). Between the trimmed V and J ends, which lost 3 bases and 0 bases, there was a span of 12 bases. Germline V gene sequence: CDR1 MNHNS, CDR2 SASEGT. The length of the CDR3 is 16 residues. The CDR3 DNA sequence: TGTGCCAGCAGTGAGGAAGGACAGATCTCTGGAAACACCATATATTTT. This gives the protein CASSEEGQISGNTIYF.